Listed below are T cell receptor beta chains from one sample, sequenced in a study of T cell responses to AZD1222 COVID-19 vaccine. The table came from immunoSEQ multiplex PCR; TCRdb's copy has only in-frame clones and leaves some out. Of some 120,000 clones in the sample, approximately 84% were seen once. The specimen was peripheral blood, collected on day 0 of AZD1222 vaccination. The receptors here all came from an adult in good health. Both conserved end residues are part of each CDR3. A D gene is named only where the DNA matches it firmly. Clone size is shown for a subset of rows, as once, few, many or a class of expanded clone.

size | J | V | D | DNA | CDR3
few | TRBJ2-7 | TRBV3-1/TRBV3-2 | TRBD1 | TGTGCCAGCAGCCACGTGGGACAGGGAGACTACGAGCAGTACTTC | CASSHVGQGDYEQYF
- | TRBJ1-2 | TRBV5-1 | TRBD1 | TGCGCCAGCCGAGCACTCACAGGGGCTGATGGCTACACCTTC | CASRALTGADGYTF
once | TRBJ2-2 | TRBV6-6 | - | TGTGCCATCCGAGCCTCGGGGGGCGTCAACACCGGGGAGCTGTTTTTT | CAIRASGGVNTGELFF
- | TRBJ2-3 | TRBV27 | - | TGTGCCAGCAGTTTTTACCTGGGCGGGAGCACAGATACGCAGTATTTT | CASSFYLGGSTDTQYF
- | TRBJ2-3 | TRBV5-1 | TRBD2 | TGCGCCAGCAGCCCCAGCCCTAGCGGGAGCGAGTCAGATACGCAGTATTTT | CASSPSPSGSESDTQYF
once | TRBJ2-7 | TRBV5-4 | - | TGTGCCAGCAGCTTGGGAGGTCCGGGGGAGCAGTACTTC | CASSLGGPGEQYF
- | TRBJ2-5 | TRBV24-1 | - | TGTGCCACCAGTGATCCGGGTTCAGGGACCCAGTACTTC | CATSDPGSGTQYF
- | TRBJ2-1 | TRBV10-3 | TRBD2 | TGTGCCATCAGGCCTAGCGGCCAGGGCTACAATGAGCAGTTCTTC | CAIRPSGQGYNEQFF
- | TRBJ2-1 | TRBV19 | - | TGTGCCAGTAGTATCTCACTAATGATGGGGACCTACAATGAGCAGTTCTTC | CASSISLMMGTYNEQFF
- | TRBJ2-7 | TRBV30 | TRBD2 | TGTGCCTGGAGCCCCGGGGGGACGGCGTCCTACGAGCAGTACTTC | CAWSPGGTASYEQYF
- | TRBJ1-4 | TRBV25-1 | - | TGTGCCAGCAGTGAGTCAGGCGGGATGTCCTCTAATGAAAAACTGTTTTTT | CASSESGGMSSNEKLFF
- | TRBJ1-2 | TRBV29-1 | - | TGCAGCATAAAACAGGCTAGTAACTATGGCTACACCTTC | CSIKQASNYGYTF
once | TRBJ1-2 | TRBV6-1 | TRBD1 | TGTGCCAGCTGGGGGACAGACTATGGCTACACCTTC | CASWGTDYGYTF
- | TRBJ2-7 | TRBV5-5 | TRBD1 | TGTGCCAGCAGCTTGTTGGTTACAGGGGGCGAGCAGTACTTC | CASSLLVTGGEQYF
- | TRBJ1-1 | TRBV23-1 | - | TGCGCCAGCAGTCAATCTGAGGAGAACACTGAAGCTTTCTTT | CASSQSEENTEAFF
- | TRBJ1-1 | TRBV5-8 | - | TGTGCCAGCAGCACAACCAGGAACACTGAAGCTTTCTTT | CASSTTRNTEAFF
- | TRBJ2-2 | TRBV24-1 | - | TGTGCCACCAGTGGAAGGACAGAGAAACTATCAAACACCGGGGAGCTGTTTTTT | CATSGRTEKLSNTGELFF
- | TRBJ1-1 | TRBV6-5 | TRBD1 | TGTGCCAGCAGTCACCGGGACAGGGGGGGCACTGAAGCTTTCTTT | CASSHRDRGGTEAFF
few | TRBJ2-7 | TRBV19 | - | TGTGCCAGTACTGGGAGACTCGGCGAGCAGTACTTC | CASTGRLGEQYF
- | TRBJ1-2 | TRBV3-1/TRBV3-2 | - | TGTGCCAGCAGCCTCCGGTCATTGGCCTATGGCTACACCTTC | CASSLRSLAYGYTF
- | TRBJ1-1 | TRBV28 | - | TGTGCCAGCAGCCTCGGGGGGGGGCGGACTGAAGCTTTCTTT | CASSLGGGRTEAFF
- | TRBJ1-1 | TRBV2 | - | TGTGCCAGCAGTAAAGACAGACGCGCGGCTTTCTTT | CASSKDRRAAFF
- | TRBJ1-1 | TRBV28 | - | TGTGCCAGCAGTTTTTATCGTCGCCCGGGCGTCAACACTGAAGCTTTCTTT | CASSFYRRPGVNTEAFF
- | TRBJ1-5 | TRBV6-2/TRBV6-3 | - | TGTGCCAGCAGTTACCTCCGGGGAAGGCCGGGGCCCCAGCATTTT | CASSYLRGRPGPQHF
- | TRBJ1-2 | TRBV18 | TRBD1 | TGTGCCAGCTCACCCCGACAGGGGGGGGACTATGGCTACACCTTC | CASSPRQGGDYGYTF
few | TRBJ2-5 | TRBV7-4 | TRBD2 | TGTGCCAGCAGCTTAAAGGGACTAGAAGTTCCCTTCCAAGAGACCCAGTACTTC | CASSLKGLEVPFQETQYF
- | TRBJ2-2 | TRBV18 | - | TGTGCCAGCTCACCGCGGGTCGGCGGGGAGCTGTTTTTT | CASSPRVGGELFF
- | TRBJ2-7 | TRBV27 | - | TGTGCCAGCAGTTTAGGAGGGCTCGAGCAGTACTTC | CASSLGGLEQYF
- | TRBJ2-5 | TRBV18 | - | TGTGCCAGCTCACCATCCCTTCAAGAGACCCAGTACTTC | CASSPSLQETQYF
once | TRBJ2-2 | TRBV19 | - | TGTGCCAGTAGTATGGTCGGGATCAACACCGGGGAGCTGTTTTTT | CASSMVGINTGELFF
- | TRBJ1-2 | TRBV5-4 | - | TGTGCCAGCAGTTCCGGGCCCAGGGATGGCTACACCTTC | CASSSGPRDGYTF